The rows below give T cell receptor beta chains drawn from one sample of a study of T cell changes during pregnancy in multiple sclerosis. The repertoire was sequenced with immunoSEQ multiplex PCR; TCRdb's copy has only in-frame clones and lacks some. Here the sample spans about 36,000 clones, roughly 93% being singletons. The sequencing here drew on CD4+ T cells from peripheral blood mononuclear cells, taken in the first trimester of pregnancy. The receptor source for this set is a female donor with multiple sclerosis, enrolled in a pregnancy study. The CDR3 runs from the conserved cysteine through the conserved F or W. D genes are given only for firm matches. Where a row states a size, it is once, few, many or the class of an expanded clone; other rows omit it.

- - TRBJ1-1 TRBV6-5 TGTGCCAGCAGTTACCGGGGGAGAACTGAAGCTTTCTTT CASSYRGRTEAFF
- TRBD2 TRBJ2-3 TRBV7-3 TGTGCCAGCAGCTTAGGGCTAGCGGGGGTCACAGATACGCAGTATTTT CASSLGLAGVTDTQYF
- - TRBJ1-3 TRBV6-1 TGTGCCAGCAGTGCCTGGGACACACCTTACTCTGGAAACACCATATATTTT CASSAWDTPYSGNTIYF
once TRBD2 TRBJ2-2 TRBV12-5 TGTGCTAGTGGTTCCACTGGGACTAGCGGGAGTTCGACCGGGGAGCTGTTTTTT CASGSTGTSGSSTGELFF
- TRBD1 TRBJ1-1 TRBV2 TGTGCCACGGCGAGGGGGCAGGGGACTGAAGCTTTCTTT CATARGQGTEAFF
- - TRBJ1-6 TRBV1 TGCACCAGCAGCCAAGACTGGGACAGGGACGCGCATAATTCACCCCTCCACTTT CTSSQDWDRDAHNSPLHF
- - TRBJ1-4 TRBV29-1 TGCAGCGGTCGCAGGGGTGTAGGTGAAAAACTGTTTTTT CSGRRGVGEKLFF
- - TRBJ1-5 TRBV28 TGTGCCACCCGGGGGGGGAGCCGGCCCCAGCATTTT CATRGGSRPQHF
- - TRBJ2-5 TRBV7-9 TGTGCCAGCAGCCTCCTTGGAGGTCTGGAGACCCAGTACTTC CASSLLGGLETQYF
- - TRBJ1-2 TRBV15 TGTGCCACCAGCAGAGACAGGGGAACATATGGCTACACCTTC CATSRDRGTYGYTF
- - TRBJ2-5 TRBV2 TGTGCCAGCAGTCCCCAGCAAGAGACCCAGTACTTC CASSPQQETQYF
- TRBD2 TRBJ2-1 TRBV5-1 TGCGCCAGCAGCTTATTTCTAGCGGGGGGCTCCTACAATGAGCAGTTCTTC CASSLFLAGGSYNEQFF
- - TRBJ2-5 TRBV25-1 TGTGCCAGCAGTGAATATGGTATTCGGGAGACCCAGTACTTC CASSEYGIRETQYF
- TRBD1 TRBJ1-2 TRBV7-2 TGTGCCAGCAGCTTAGCCTTAGGGACAGGGGCCGAAACCTATGGCTACACCTTC CASSLALGTGAETYGYTF